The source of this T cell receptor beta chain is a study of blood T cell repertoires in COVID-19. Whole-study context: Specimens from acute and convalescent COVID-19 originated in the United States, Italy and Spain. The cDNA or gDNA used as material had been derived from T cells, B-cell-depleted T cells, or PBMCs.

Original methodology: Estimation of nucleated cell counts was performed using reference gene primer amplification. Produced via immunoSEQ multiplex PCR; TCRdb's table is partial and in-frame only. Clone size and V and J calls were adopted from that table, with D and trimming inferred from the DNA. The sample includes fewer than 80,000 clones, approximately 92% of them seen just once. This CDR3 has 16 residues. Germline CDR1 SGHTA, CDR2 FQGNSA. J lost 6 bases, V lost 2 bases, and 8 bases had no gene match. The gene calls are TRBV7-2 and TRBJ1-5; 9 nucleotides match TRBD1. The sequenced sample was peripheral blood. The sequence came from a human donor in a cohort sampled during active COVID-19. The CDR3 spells CASSLKGTGMAQPQHF. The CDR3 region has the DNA TGTGCCAGCAGCTTAAAAGGGACAGGGATGGCTCAGCCCCAGCATTTT.